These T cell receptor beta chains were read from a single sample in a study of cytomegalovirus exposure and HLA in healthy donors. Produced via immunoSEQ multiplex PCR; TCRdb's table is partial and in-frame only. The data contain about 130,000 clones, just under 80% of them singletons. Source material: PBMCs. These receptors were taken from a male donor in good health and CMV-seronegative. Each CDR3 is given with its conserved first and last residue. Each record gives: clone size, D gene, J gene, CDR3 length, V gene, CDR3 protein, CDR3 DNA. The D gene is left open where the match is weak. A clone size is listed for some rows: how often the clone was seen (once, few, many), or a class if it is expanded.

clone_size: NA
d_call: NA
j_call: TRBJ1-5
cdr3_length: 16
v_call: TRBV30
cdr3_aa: CAWSVRGSWGDQPQHF
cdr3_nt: TGTGCCTGGAGTGTAAGAGGCTCCTGGGGGGATCAGCCCCAGCATTTT

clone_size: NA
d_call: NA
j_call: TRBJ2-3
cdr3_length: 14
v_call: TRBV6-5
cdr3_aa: CASSYSRATDTQYF
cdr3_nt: TGTGCCAGCAGTTACTCGCGCGCCACAGATACGCAGTATTTT

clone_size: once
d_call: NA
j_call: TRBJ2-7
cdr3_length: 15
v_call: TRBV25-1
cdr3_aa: CASIPGQDPSYEQYF
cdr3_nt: TGTGCCAGCATTCCAGGACAAGATCCATCCTACGAGCAGTACTTC

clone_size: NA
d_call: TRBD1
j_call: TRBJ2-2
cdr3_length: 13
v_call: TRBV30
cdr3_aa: CAWSGTGVGELFF
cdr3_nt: TGTGCCTGGAGTGGGACAGGGGTAGGGGAGCTGTTTTTT

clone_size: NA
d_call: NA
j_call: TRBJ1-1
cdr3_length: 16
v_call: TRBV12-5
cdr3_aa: CASGLVLGGPNTEAFF
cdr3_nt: TGTGCTAGTGGTTTGGTACTTGGGGGCCCGAACACTGAAGCTTTCTTT

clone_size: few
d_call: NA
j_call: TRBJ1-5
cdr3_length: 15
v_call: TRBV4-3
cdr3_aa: CASSQVGGGNQPQHF
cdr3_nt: TGCGCCAGCAGCCAAGTGGGGGGAGGCAATCAGCCCCAGCATTTT

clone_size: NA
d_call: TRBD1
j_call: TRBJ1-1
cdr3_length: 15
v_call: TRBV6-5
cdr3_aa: CASSYRQGARTEAFF
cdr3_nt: TGTGCCAGCAGTTACCGACAGGGGGCGCGAACTGAAGCTTTCTTT

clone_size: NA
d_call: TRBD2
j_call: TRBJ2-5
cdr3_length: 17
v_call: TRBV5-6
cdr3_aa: CASNLLSGGLYQETQYF
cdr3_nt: TGTGCCAGCAACCTCCTTAGCGGGGGGCTTTACCAAGAGACCCAGTACTTC

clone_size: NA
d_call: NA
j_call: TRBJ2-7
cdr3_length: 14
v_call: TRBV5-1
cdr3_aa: CASSSGYSSYEQYF
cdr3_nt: TGCGCCAGCAGCTCAGGGTATAGCTCCTACGAGCAGTACTTC

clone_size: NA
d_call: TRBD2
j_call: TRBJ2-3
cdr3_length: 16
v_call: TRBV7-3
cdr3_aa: CASSLGGGGAYDTQYF
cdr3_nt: TGTGCCAGCAGCTTAGGGGGCGGGGGGGCCTATGATACGCAGTATTTT

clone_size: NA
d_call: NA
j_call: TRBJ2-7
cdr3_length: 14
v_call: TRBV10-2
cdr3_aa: CASLREALSYEQYF
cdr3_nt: TGCGCCAGTCTAAGGGAGGCCCTCTCCTACGAGCAGTACTTC

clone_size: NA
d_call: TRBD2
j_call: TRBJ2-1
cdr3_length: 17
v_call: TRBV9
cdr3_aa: CASSVEGTSGVYNEQFF
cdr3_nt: TGTGCCAGCAGCGTAGAAGGGACTAGCGGCGTATACAATGAGCAGTTCTTC

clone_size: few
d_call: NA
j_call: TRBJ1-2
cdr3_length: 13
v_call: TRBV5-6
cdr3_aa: CASRPRGAYGYTF
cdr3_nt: TGTGCCAGCAGACCCCGGGGGGCCTATGGCTACACCTTC

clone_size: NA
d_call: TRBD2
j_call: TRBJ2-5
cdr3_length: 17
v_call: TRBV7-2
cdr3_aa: CASSLVGLAGYQETQYF
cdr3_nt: TGTGCCAGCAGCTTAGTAGGACTAGCGGGGTATCAAGAGACCCAGTACTTC

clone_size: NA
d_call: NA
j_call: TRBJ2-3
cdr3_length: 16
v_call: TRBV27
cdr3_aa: CASTFSEEAAGDTQYF
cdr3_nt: TGTGCCAGCACCTTCAGCGAGGAAGCAGCGGGAGATACGCAGTATTTT

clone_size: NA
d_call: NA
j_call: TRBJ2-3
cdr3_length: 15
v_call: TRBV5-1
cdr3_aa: CASSLGSFPLNTQYF
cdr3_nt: TGCGCCAGCAGCTTGGGGTCCTTTCCCCTAAATACGCAGTATTTT

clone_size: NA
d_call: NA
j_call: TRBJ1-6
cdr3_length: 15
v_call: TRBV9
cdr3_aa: CASSVGGGVNSPLHF
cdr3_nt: TGTGCCAGCAGCGTAGGGGGAGGGGTGAATTCACCCCTCCACTTT

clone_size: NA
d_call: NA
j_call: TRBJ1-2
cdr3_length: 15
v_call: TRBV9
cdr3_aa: CASSEGGGASYGYTF
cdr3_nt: TGTGCCAGCAGCGAGGGGGGGGGCGCCAGCTATGGCTACACCTTC

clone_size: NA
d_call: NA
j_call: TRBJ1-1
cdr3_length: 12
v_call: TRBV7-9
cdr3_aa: CASSLEVTEAFF
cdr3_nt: TGTGCCAGCAGCTTGGAGGTGACTGAAGCTTTCTTT

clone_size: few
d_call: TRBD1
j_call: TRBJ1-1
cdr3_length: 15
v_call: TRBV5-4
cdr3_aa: CASSSPGTGNTEAFF
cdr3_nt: TGTGCCAGCAGCTCCCCAGGGACAGGGAACACTGAAGCTTTCTTT

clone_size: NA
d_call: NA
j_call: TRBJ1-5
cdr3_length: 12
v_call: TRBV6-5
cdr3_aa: CASSHRDQPQHF
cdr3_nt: TGTGCCAGCAGTCACAGGGATCAGCCCCAGCATTTT

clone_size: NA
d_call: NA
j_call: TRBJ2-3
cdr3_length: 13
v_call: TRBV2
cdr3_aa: CASLQGSTDTQYF
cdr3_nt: TGTGCCAGCCTGCAGGGTAGCACAGATACGCAGTATTTT

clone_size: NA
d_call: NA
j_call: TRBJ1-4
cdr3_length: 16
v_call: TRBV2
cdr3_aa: CASSDRVPATNEKLFF
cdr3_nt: TGTGCCAGCAGTGACAGGGTGCCGGCAACTAATGAAAAACTGTTTTTT

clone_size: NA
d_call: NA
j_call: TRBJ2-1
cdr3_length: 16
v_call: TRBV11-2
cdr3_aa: CASRPIRAGKYNEQFF
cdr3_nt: TGTGCCAGCAGACCCATAAGGGCAGGGAAATACAATGAGCAGTTCTTC

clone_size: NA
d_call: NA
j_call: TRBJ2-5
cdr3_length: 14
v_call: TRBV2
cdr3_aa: CASSESLAGETQYF
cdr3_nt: TGTGCCAGCAGTGAAAGCCTGGCGGGGGAGACCCAGTACTTC

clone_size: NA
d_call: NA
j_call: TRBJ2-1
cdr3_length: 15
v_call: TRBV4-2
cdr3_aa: CASSQRLPLSNEQFF
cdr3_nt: TGTGCCAGCAGCCAAAGACTCCCGCTGAGCAATGAGCAGTTCTTC

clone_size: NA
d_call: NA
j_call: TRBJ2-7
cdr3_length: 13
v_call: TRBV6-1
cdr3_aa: CASSFENSYEQYF
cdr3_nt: TGTGCCAGCAGCTTCGAGAATTCCTACGAGCAGTACTTC

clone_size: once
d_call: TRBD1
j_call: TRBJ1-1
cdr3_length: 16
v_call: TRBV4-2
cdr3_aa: CASSPGQGGWDTEAFF
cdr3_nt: TGTGCCAGCAGCCCGGGACAGGGGGGGTGGGACACTGAAGCTTTCTTT

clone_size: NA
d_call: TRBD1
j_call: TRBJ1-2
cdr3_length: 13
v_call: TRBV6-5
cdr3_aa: CASSRDRAGGYTF
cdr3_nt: TGTGCCAGCAGTAGGGACAGGGCGGGTGGCTACACCTTC

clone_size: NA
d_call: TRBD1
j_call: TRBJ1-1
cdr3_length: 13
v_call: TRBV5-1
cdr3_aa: CASSTGQGTEAFF
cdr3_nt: TGCGCCAGCAGCACCGGACAGGGCACTGAAGCTTTCTTT

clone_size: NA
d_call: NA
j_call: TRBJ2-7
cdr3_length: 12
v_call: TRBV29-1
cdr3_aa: CSVRSRVDEQYF
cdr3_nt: TGCAGCGTTAGGTCCAGGGTGGATGAGCAGTACTTC

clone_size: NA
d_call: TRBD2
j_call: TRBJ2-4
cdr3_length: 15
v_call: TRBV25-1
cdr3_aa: CASSEYPGLAAIQYF
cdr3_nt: TGTGCCAGCAGTGAATATCCGGGACTAGCGGCCATTCAGTACTTC

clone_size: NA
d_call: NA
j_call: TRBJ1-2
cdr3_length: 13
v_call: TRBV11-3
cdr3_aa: CASTREGPDGYTF
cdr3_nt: TGTGCCAGCACCAGGGAAGGACCGGATGGCTACACCTTC

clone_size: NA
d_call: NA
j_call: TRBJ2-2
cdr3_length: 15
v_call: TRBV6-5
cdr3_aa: CASSYPPEGTGELFF
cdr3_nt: TGTGCCAGCAGTTACCCCCCTGAGGGCACCGGGGAGCTGTTTTTT

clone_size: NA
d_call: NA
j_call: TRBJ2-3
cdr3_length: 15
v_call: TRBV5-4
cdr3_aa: CASTPWVGVTDTQYF
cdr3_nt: TGTGCCAGCACCCCGTGGGTAGGGGTTACAGATACGCAGTATTTT

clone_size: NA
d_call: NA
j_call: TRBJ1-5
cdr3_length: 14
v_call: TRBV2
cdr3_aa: CASSDVAGSQPQHF
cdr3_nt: TGTGCCAGCAGTGACGTGGCAGGATCTCAGCCCCAGCATTTT

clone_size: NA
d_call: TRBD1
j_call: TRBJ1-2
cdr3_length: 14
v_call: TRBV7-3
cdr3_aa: CASSSYDREDGYTF
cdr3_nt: TGTGCCAGCAGCTCGTACGACAGGGAGGATGGCTACACCTTC

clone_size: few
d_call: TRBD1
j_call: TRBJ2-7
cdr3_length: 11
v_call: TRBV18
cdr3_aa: CASSYGQVLYF
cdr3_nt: TGTGCCAGCTCGTACGGACAGGTCCTGTACTTC

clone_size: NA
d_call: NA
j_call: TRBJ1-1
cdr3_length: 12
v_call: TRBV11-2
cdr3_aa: CASSLTGTEAFF
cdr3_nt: TGTGCCAGCAGCTTAACCGGCACTGAAGCTTTCTTT

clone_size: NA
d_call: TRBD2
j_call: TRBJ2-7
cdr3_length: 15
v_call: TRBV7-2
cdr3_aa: CASSLGGGGTYEQYF
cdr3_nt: TGTGCCAGCAGCTTAGGGGGCGGGGGAACCTACGAGCAGTACTTC

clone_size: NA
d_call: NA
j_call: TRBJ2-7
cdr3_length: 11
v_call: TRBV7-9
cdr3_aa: CASLDGGEQYF
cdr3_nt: TGTGCCAGCTTGGACGGGGGCGAGCAGTACTTC